This T cell receptor beta chain appears in the sequencing data of a study of T cell changes during pregnancy in multiple sclerosis. CDR1 and CDR2 (germline): SEHNR, FQNEAQ (reference sequence). Trimming pared 0 bases from V and 4 bases from J, leaving 6 bases between. The CDR3 loop spans 13 amino acids. Sequenced by immunoSEQ multiplex PCR; TCRdb stores in-frame clones only, minus some. Of approximately 35,000 clones in the sample, 90% were seen once. V gene TRBV7-9 combines with J gene TRBJ1-2, with D unclear. This TCR came from a female donor in good health, enrolled as a control in a pregnancy study. This specimen was CD4+ T cells from peripheral blood mononuclear cells, taken in the second trimester of pregnancy. Here the CDR3 reads CASSLAGSYGYTF. The CDR3 DNA is TGTGCCAGCAGCTTAGCGGGCAGCTATGGCTACACCTTC.